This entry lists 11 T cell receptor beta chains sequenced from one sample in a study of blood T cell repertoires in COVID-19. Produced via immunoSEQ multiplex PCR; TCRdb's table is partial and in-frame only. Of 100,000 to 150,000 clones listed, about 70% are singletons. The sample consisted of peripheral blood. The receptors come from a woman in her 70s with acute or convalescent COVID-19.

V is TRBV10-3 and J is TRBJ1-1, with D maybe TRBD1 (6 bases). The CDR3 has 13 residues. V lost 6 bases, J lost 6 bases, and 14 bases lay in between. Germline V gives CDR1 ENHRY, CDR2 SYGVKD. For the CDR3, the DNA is TGTGCCATCAGAGAAGACAGGAGCCCTGAAGCTTTCTTT. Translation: CAIREDRSPEAFF.

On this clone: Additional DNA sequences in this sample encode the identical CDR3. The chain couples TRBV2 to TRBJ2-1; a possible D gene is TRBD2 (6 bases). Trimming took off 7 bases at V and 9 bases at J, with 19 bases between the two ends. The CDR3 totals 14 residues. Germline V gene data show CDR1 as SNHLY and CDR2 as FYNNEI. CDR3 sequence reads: CASTSKPYGSEQFF. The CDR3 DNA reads TGTGCCAGCACGTCAAAACCGTACGGGAGTGAGCAGTTCTTC.

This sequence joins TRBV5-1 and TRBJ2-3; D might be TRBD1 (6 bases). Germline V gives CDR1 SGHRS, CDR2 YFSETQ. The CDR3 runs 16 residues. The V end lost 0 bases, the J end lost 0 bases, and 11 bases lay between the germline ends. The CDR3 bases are TGCGCCAGCAGCTTGGCCCCGAGGGGGAGCACAGATACGCAGTATTTT. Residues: CASSLAPRGSTDTQYF.

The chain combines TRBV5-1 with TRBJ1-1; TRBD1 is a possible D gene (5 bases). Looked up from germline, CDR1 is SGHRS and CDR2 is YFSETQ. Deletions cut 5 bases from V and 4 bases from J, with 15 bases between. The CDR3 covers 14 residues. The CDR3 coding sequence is TGCGCCAGCAGAGTCTCCCAGGGCGTCACTGAAGCTTTCTTT. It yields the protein CASRVSQGVTEAFF.

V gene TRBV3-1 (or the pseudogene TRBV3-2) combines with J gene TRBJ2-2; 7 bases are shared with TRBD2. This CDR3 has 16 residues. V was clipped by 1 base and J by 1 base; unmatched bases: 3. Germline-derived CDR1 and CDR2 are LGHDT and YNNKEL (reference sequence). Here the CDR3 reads CASSQGPSGNTGELFF. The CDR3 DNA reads TGTGCCAGCAGCCAAGGCCCTAGCGGGAACACCGGGGAGCTGTTTTTT.

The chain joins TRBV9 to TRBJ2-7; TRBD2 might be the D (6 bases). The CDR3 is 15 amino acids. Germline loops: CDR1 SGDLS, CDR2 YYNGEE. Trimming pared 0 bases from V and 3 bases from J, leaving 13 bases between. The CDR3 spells CASSVGISGFYEQYF. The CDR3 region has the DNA TGTGCCAGCAGCGTAGGAATTAGCGGCTTCTACGAGCAGTACTTC.

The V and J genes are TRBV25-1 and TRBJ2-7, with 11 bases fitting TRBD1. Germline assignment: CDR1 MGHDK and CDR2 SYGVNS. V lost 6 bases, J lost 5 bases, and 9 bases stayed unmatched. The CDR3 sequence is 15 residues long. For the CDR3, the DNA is TGTGCCAGCAGGCTGGGGGACAGGGGGATCGACGAGCAGTACTTC. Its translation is CASRLGDRGIDEQYF.

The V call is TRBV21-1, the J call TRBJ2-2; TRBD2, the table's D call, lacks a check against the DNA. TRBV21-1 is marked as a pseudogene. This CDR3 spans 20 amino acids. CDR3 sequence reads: CASSKKGGSPGVKGTGELFF. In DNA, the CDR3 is TGTGCCAGCAGCAAAAAGGGTGGGTCACCCGGGGTGAAAGGAACCGGGGAGCTGTTTTTT.

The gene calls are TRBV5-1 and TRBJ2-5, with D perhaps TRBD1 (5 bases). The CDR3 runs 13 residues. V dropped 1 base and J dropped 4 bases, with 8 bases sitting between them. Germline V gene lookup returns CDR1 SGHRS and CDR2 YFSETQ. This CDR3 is CASSLQGVETQYF. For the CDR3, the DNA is TGCGCCAGCAGCTTGCAGGGTGTAGAGACCCAGTACTTC.

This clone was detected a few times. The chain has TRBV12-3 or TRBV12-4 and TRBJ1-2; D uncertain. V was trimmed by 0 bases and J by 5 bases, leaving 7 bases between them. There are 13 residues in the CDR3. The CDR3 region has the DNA TGTGCCAGCAGTTTAGCTCACAGTTATGGCTACACCTTC. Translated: CASSLAHSYGYTF.

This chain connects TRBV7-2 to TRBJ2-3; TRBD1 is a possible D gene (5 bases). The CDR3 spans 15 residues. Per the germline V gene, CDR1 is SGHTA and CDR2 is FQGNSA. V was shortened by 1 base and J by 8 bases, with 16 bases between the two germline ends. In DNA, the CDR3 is TGTGCCAGCAGCTTAGTGTGGAACGGCCAGGGTACGCAGTATTTT. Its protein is CASSLVWNGQGTQYF.